A single sample is the source of the 19 T cell receptor beta chains below, sequenced in a study of blood T cell repertoires in COVID-19. Profiled with immunoSEQ multiplex PCR; TCRdb holds only in-frame clones, not every one. The sample has roughly 230,000 clones; roughly 84% are singletons. The source material was peripheral blood. These receptors were taken from a woman aged 45-65 years with acute or convalescent COVID-19.

This sequence joins TRBV19 and TRBJ1-1; TRBD1 matches 8 bases. This CDR3 spans 14 amino acids. The germline V gene encodes CDR1 LNHDA and CDR2 SQIVND (reference sequence). The trim removed 6 bases at V and 2 bases at J, leaving 5 bases unmatched. As DNA, the CDR3 is TGTGCCAGTAGGGACAGGGCGGCAAACACTGAAGCTTTCTTT. It translates to CASRDRAANTEAFF.

The chain combines TRBV3-1 (or the pseudogene TRBV3-2) with TRBJ1-1; D possibly corresponds to TRBD1 (5 bases). The CDR3 has 16 amino acids. Germline values: CDR1 LGHDT, CDR2 YNNKEL (reference sequence). V lost 1 base and J 0 bases, leaving 12 bases between the germline ends. CDR3 sequence reads: CASSQAHGHMNTEAFF. The CDR3 nucleotides are TGTGCCAGCAGCCAAGCCCACGGACACATGAACACTGAAGCTTTCTTT.

In this sample, this clone turned up once. V usage is TRBV7-2 and J usage is TRBJ2-6, with D possibly being TRBD2 (5 bases). The CDR3 sequence is 15 residues long. Trimming shortened V by 5 bases and J by 0 bases, and 8 bases separated the two germline ends. The V gene's germline CDR1 is SGHTA and CDR2 FQGNSA. The CDR3 sequence is CASSQRYSGANVLTF. The DNA of the CDR3 is TGTGCCAGCAGCCAGCGGTACTCTGGGGCCAACGTCCTGACTTTC.

This clone was observed a handful of times. The chain uses TRBV10-3 and TRBJ2-1; TRBD2 matches at 11 bases. CDR3 length equals 15 residues. Germline V gene sequence: CDR1 ENHRY, CDR2 SYGVKD. Trimming at V came to 2 bases and at J to 8 bases, leaving 5 bases not matched to a gene. The CDR3 DNA reads as TGTGCCATCAGTGAGGGGCTAGCGGGAGGAGATGAGCAGTTCTTC. Translating it yields CAISEGLAGGDEQFF.

The chain has TRBV9 and TRBJ2-1; 7 bases match TRBD2. Per the germline V gene, CDR1 is SGDLS and CDR2 is YYNGEE. CDR3 length equals 15 residues. V lost 3 bases, J lost 10 bases, and 13 bases stayed unmatched. CDR3 sequence reads: CASSAPGLAGEEQFF. The CDR3 DNA sequence: TGTGCCAGCAGCGCCCCAGGTCTCGCGGGAGAAGAGCAGTTCTTC.

Ten or more counts support this clone. The chain joins TRBV30 to TRBJ1-1, with TRBD1 matching over 7 bases. Germline assignment: CDR1 GTSNPN and CDR2 SVGIG (reference sequence). This CDR3 spans 12 amino acids. V shed 5 bases and J 6 bases; nucleotides not matched to a gene: 6. The CDR3 reads CAWETGSAEAFF. The CDR3 DNA follows: TGTGCCTGGGAGACAGGGTCCGCTGAAGCTTTCTTT.

The V and J genes are TRBV5-4 and TRBJ2-1; TRBD2 is a possible D gene (6 bases). V was shortened by 3 bases and J by 0 bases, with 10 bases between the two germline ends. This CDR3 contains 15 residues. The germline gives CDR1 SGHNT, CDR2 YYREEE (reference sequence). The CDR3 nucleotides read TGTGCCAGCAGCTCTGGGGGGAGCTCCTACAATGAGCAGTTCTTC. Translated, it gives CASSSGGSSYNEQFF.

The chain is built from TRBV9 and TRBJ2-7, with 10 bases lining up with TRBD2. With 4 bases clipped from V and 12 bases from J, the junction kept 16 bases outside the gene matches. CDR1 is SGDLS, CDR2 YYNGEE, per germline. CDR3 length: 15 residues. DNA for the CDR3: TGTGCCAGCAGCCGCATACTAGCGGGGCCCGGGGATCTGTACTTC. Translated: CASSRILAGPGDLYF.

The genes are TRBV5-1 and TRBJ2-7; TRBD1 matches 11 bases. This CDR3 comprises 15 residues. V lost 3 bases and J lost 4; bases outside the gene matches: 6. Germline V gene data show CDR1 as SGHRS and CDR2 as YFSETQ. CDR3 residues: CASSSGGQGVYEQYF. The CDR3 bases are TGCGCCAGCAGCTCAGGGGGACAGGGGGTATACGAGCAGTACTTC.

The chain is built from TRBV5-3 and TRBJ2-7; 10 bases are a match to TRBD2. TRBV5-3 is placed among ORFs of uncertain function. This CDR3 spans 16 amino acids. V lost 5 bases to trimming and J lost 5 bases; unmatched junction nucleotides: 13. The CDR3 bases are TGTGCCAGAAGGAAAAGCGGGAGGGGTCTGGTCCACGAGCAGTACTTC. Translating it yields CARRKSGRGLVHEQYF.

The sample holds a few counts of this clone. This rearrangement joins TRBV9 to TRBJ2-3; possible D gene TRBD2, 6 bases. The CDR3 sequence is 14 residues long. The germline V gene encodes CDR1 SGDLS and CDR2 YYNGEE. Trimming cost V 0 bases and J 4 bases, with 9 bases left between them. The DNA of the CDR3 is TGTGCCAGCAGCGTAGCGGGAGCTCCAGATACGCAGTATTTT. This gives the protein CASSVAGAPDTQYF.

The V call is TRBV9, the J call TRBJ1-6; 8 positions match TRBD1. This CDR3 has 15 residues. V shed 4 bases, J shed 6 bases, and the junction held 6 bases outside the gene matches. The V gene's germline CDR1 is SGDLS and CDR2 YYNGEE. CDR3 loop: CASSPRGTGNSPLHF. DNA for the CDR3: TGTGCCAGCAGCCCCCGAGGGACAGGTAATTCACCCCTCCACTTT.

V usage is TRBV14 and J usage is TRBJ1-1; D is undetermined. This CDR3 has 13 residues. The germline gives CDR1 SGHDN, CDR2 FVKESK. The V end lost 5 bases, the J end lost 6 bases, and 13 bases lay between the germline ends. CDR3 sequence: CASSSREKAEAFF. The DNA of the CDR3 is TGTGCCAGCAGCTCCCGGGAGAAGGCTGAAGCTTTCTTT.

This clone was detected only a few times. This chain joins TRBV6-5 and TRBJ1-4; D remains ambiguous. V was pared by 8 bases and J by 2 bases, with 12 bases between. This CDR3 spans 14 amino acids. CDR1 MNHEY and CDR2 SVGAGI come from the germline V gene. This chain's CDR3 is CASSTGGTNEKLFF. CDR3 DNA sequence: TGTGCCAGCTCCACCGGCGGTACTAATGAAAAACTGTTTTTT.

This chain links TRBV7-9 with TRBJ2-5; 9 bases fit TRBD2. The CDR3 is 16 residues long. V lost 1 base to trimming and J lost 1 base; unmatched junction nucleotides: 4. Per germline, CDR1 SEHNR and CDR2 FQNEAQ (reference sequence). This CDR3 is CASSLVLAGTQETQYF. The CDR3 coding sequence is TGTGCCAGCAGCTTAGTGCTAGCGGGGACCCAAGAGACCCAGTACTTC.

V gene TRBV28 combines with J gene TRBJ2-5; 13 bases are a match to TRBD2. V dropped 6 bases and J dropped 6; count of bases not matched to a gene: 16. This CDR3 comprises 18 residues. The V gene's germline CDR1 is MDHEN and CDR2 SYDVKM. The chain's CDR3 is CASSSLPQTSGGSKTQYF. In nucleotides, the CDR3 is TGTGCCAGCAGCTCCTTACCCCAGACTAGCGGGGGGAGCAAGACCCAGTACTTC.

The V call is TRBV28, the J call TRBJ2-3; D gene unclear. V was trimmed by 5 bases and J by 1 base, leaving 13 bases between them. The CDR3 sequence is 15 residues long. Germline V gives CDR1 MDHEN, CDR2 SYDVKM. The CDR3 DNA follows: TGTGCCAGCAGTACCCCGAGTGCGGGCACAGATACGCAGTATTTT. Translating it yields CASSTPSAGTDTQYF.

The J gene is TRBJ2-1, the V gene TRBV19; tentative D call: TRBD1 (5 bases). V dropped 1 base and J dropped 3 bases, with 7 bases sitting between them. This CDR3 spans 14 amino acids. The V gene's germline CDR1 is LNHDA and CDR2 SQIVND (reference sequence). CDR3 loop: CASSIGTHYNEQFF. The CDR3 bases are TGTGCCAGTAGTATAGGGACACACTACAATGAGCAGTTCTTC.

There are a few counts of this clone. The CDR3 sequence is CASREDGLLSPQHF. In DNA form, the CDR3 reads TGTGCCAGCAGGGAAGACGGACTCCTGAGTCCCCAGCATTTT. The V call is TRBV7-2, the J call TRBJ1-5; D not resolved. Germline CDR1 is SGHTA and CDR2 is FQGNSA. Trimming cost V 6 bases and J 10 bases, with 19 bases left between them. There are 14 residues in the CDR3.